This T cell receptor beta chain was sequenced in a study of blood T cell repertoires in COVID-19. Study context: The United States, Italy and Spain provided the acute and convalescent COVID-19 samples. Sources were T cells, B-cell-depleted T cells, or PBMCs; the material itself was cDNA or gDNA.

Germline CDR1 LNHDA, CDR2 SQIVND (reference sequence). The CDR3 runs 13 residues. V shed 4 bases, J shed 11 bases, and the junction held 6 bases outside the gene matches. Authors' data handling: Cell counts per sample came from amplifying reference gene primers. Some clones are missing from TCRdb's copy, which holds only in-frame ones; the method was immunoSEQ multiplex PCR. V, J and clone size are those of that table, while D and trimming were read from the DNA. The sample holds 88,000 or so clones, roughly 83% seen once. This clone was found once. The sample consisted of peripheral blood. The V and J genes are TRBV19 and TRBJ1-1, with 11 positions matching TRBD1. The TCR sequence derives from a human donor in a cohort sampled during active COVID-19. The CDR3 nucleotides are TGTGCCAGTAGTACCCAGGGACAGGGGGTGGCTTTCTTT. This gives the protein CASSTQGQGVAFF.